A single sample is the source of the 27 T cell receptor beta chains below, sequenced in a study of neurological immune-mediated disorders (dated by TCRdb to between 2018 and 2020). The library was prepared using 5' RACE. For sequencing, an Illumina HiSeq 2500 was employed. Through fastp at Q25 and MiXCR, TCRdb rebuilt clones from the public reads, retaining in-frame beta chains. Each CDR3 protein gets just one entry, which takes the most common genes and DNA from the rows behind it. The sample records 28,000 or so distinct CDR3 sequences, around 10% of which are singletons. 7.8% of the sample belongs to the ten largest clones. Sample: PBMCs. These receptor sequences come from a man aged 55 to 70 in good health.

This clonotype was recorded at least ten times. The CDR3 nucleotides read TGTGCCAGCAGCCAAGGTTTACGCGAGGCCGGGGAGCTGTTTTTT. Amino acids: CASSQGLREAGELFF. This chain uses TRBV3-1 with TRBJ2-2; no firm D call. Germline CDR1 and CDR2: LGHDT and YNNKEL (reference sequence). The CDR3 has 15 residues. Trimming pared 1 base from V and 6 bases from J, leaving 12 bases between.

Points on this clonotype: One end of the junction does not line up with germline, which may come from a read error. This rearrangement joins TRBV20-1 to TRBJ1-1, with D maybe TRBD1 (5 bases). Germline lookup yields CDR1 DFQATT and CDR2 SNEGSKA (reference sequence). This CDR3 is 14 amino acids long. Written as DNA, the CDR3 is TGTAGTGCCGTTATGGGACCCTTGGTGTCTGAAGCTTTCTTT. Residues: CSAVMGPLVSEAFF.

This clonotype is a singleton in its sample. A much larger clonotype is one base distant, so this may be a read error. J is TRBJ2-5 and V is TRBV5-1; D might be TRBD1 (6 bases). There are 13 residues in the CDR3. V gave up 4 bases and J gave up 1 base, with 8 bases separating them. Germline V gene sequence: CDR1 SGHRS, CDR2 YFSETQ. CDR3 coding DNA: TGCGCCAGCAGCGAGGACAGCCAAGAGACCCAGTACTTC. Translation: CASSEDSQETQYF. Based on the CDR3 plus reference TRBV5-1 and TRBJ2-5, the full variable domain is KAGVTQTPRYLIKTRGQQVTLSCSPISGHRSVSWYQQTPGQGLQFLFEYFSETQRNKGNFPGRFSGRQFSNSRSEMNVSTLELGDSALYLCASSEDSQETQYFGPGTRLLVL.

This clonotype was seen repeatedly, ten times or more. The chain employs TRBV20-1 and TRBJ1-2; TRBD1 is a possible D gene (5 bases). Trimming took off 0 bases at V and 8 bases at J, with 16 bases between the two ends. The CDR3 consists of 14 residues. Germline V gives CDR1 DFQATT, CDR2 SNEGSKA (reference sequence). CDR3 sequence: CSARDLSAGLGYTF. CDR3 bases: TGCAGTGCTAGAGATCTCTCGGCAGGGTTGGGCTACACCTTC.

This clonotype ranks as medium-sized (0.01 to 0.1%). The genes are TRBV5-1 and TRBJ1-2, with 9 bases identical to TRBD1. The V gene's germline CDR1 is SGHRS and CDR2 YFSETQ. The CDR3 covers 15 residues. V dropped 0 bases and J dropped 6; count of bases not matched to a gene: 6. The CDR3 DNA is TGCGCCAGCAGCTTGGACTACAGGGGGCGAGATGGCTACACCTTC. It specifies CASSLDYRGRDGYTF.

CDR3 in amino acids: CASSLFTSGANVLTF. In DNA form, the CDR3 reads TGTGCCAGCAGTTTATTCACCTCTGGGGCCAACGTCCTGACTTTC. This chain uses TRBV27 with TRBJ2-6; D uncertain. Trimming cost V 1 base and J 0 bases, with 4 bases left between them. This CDR3 is built from 15 residues. Germline values: CDR1 MNHEY, CDR2 SMNVEV (reference sequence).

About this clonotype itself: One junction end does not reproduce the germline sequence, and a read error may be involved. This chain uses TRBV6-2 or TRBV6-3 with TRBJ2-5; 8 bases map to TRBD2. The CDR3 has 15 residues. CDR1 and CDR2 from the germline V gene are MNHEY and SVGEGT. The CDR3 region is CARSWNSGDQETQYF. CDR3 nucleotide sequence: TGTGCCAGAAGTTGGAATAGCGGGGACCAAGAGACCCAGTACTTT.

This clonotype was counted at least ten times. J is TRBJ2-3 and V is TRBV7-3, with a tentative D call TRBD2 (6 bases). The CDR3 has 13 residues. Trimming cost V 1 base and J 9 bases, with 11 bases left between them. The germline V gene encodes CDR1 SGHTA and CDR2 FQGTGA. The CDR3 DNA sequence: TGTGCCAGCAGCTTAAATTACGGGGGAACGCAGTATTTT. Its protein product is CASSLNYGGTQYF.

In this sample, this clonotype turned up many times. The J gene is TRBJ2-7, the V gene TRBV7-2; D is possibly TRBD1 (5 bases). Germline-derived CDR1 and CDR2 are SGHTA and FQGNSA. This CDR3 comprises 15 residues. The ends were cut back, 2 bases at V and 0 bases at J, with 11 bases in the middle. As DNA, the CDR3 is TGTGCCAGCAGCTTATTCCGGACAAACTCCTACGAGCAGTACTTC. Its translation: CASSLFRTNSYEQYF.

The chain uses TRBV20-1 and TRBJ2-1, with 7 nucleotides matching TRBD1. The V gene end was trimmed by 6 bases and the J gene end by 2 bases; junction bases not matched to a gene: 10. The germline CDR1 and CDR2 sequences are DFQATT and SNEGSKA (reference sequence). The CDR3 sequence is 15 residues long. CDR3 loop: CSADGDSTTYNEQFF. CDR3 coding DNA: TGCAGTGCGGATGGGGACAGTACAACCTACAATGAGCAGTTCTTC.

This clonotype showed up many times. The chain couples TRBV6-5 to TRBJ2-7; the D call may be TRBD1 or TRBD2 (7 bases each). The ends were cut back, 7 bases at V and 1 base at J, with 23 bases in the middle. Germline V gives CDR1 MNHEY, CDR2 SVGAGI. This CDR3 spans 17 amino acids. The CDR3 DNA is TGTGCCAGCAAGCGGGACAGCGCCTCCAGACTATCCTACGAGCAGTACTTC. This codes for CASKRDSASRLSYEQYF.

This clonotype was seen many times. The rearrangement links TRBV7-9 to TRBJ2-6; 7 nucleotides align to TRBD1. From germline, CDR1 is SEHNR and CDR2 FQNEAQ (reference sequence). The trim removed 5 bases at V and 0 bases at J, leaving 10 bases unmatched. The CDR3 is 18 amino acids. The CDR3 protein is CASSPGQYLNSGANVLTF. The CDR3 DNA sequence: TGTGCCAGCAGCCCGGGACAGTATCTTAACTCTGGGGCCAACGTCCTGACTTTC.

This chain joins TRBV18 and TRBJ1-2; no reliable D call. Germline CDR1 reads KGHSH; CDR2 reads LQKENI. Trimming removed 3 bases at V and 8 bases at J, with 16 bases between. The CDR3 totals 14 residues. The CDR3 DNA sequence: TGTGCCAGCTCACCCGACGGATCCGCCTTGGGCTACACCTTC. Translated, it gives CASSPDGSALGYTF.

The gene calls are TRBV12-3 or TRBV12-4 and TRBJ2-2, with no clear D. The CDR3 consists of 16 residues. The V gene lost 6 bases and the J gene lost 5 bases, with 19 bases spanning the gap. CDR3 sequence (DNA): TGTGCCAGCAGGCCCACAGAGTCGGTGCGGACCGGGGAGCTGTTTTTT. Its translation is CASRPTESVRTGELFF.

At least ten counts were recorded for this clonotype. The rearrangement links TRBV24-1 to TRBJ2-3, with D unresolved. V lost 4 bases and J lost 5, with 15 bases in between. The CDR3 spans 15 residues. Germline V lookup: CDR1 KGHDR, CDR2 SFDVKD. The DNA of the CDR3 is TGTGCCACCAGTGACCCCAAAGGGTCGGGAGATACGCAGTATTTT. As protein: CATSDPKGSGDTQYF.

Ten or more counts support this clonotype. This chain joins TRBV7-2 and TRBJ2-1; D unresolved. Between the trimmed V and J ends, which lost 9 bases and 6 bases, there was a span of 21 bases. This CDR3 region has 15 residues. The germline V gene has CDR1 SGHTA and CDR2 FQGNSA. In nucleotides, the CDR3 is TGTGCCAGTAGGACCATCGAGAGTTTGGGCAATGAGCAGTTCTTC. Translation: CASRTIESLGNEQFF.

The table lists this clonotype with many counts. The chain carries TRBV12-3 or TRBV12-4 and TRBJ1-1; unclear D gene. Trimming left V 2 bases short and J 1 base short, with 8 bases between. CDR3 length: 14 residues. Here the CDR3 reads CASSLWSRNTEAFF. DNA of the CDR3: TGTGCCAGCAGTTTATGGTCCAGGAACACTGAAGCTTTCTTT.

This clonotype is labeled medium-sized (0.01 to 0.1%). V and J are TRBV10-3 and TRBJ2-5; TRBD2 is a possible D gene (6 bases). In germline, CDR1 is ENHRY, CDR2 SYGVKD. Trimming shortened V by 10 bases and J by 1 base, and 16 bases separated the two germline ends. This CDR3 has 14 amino acids. The CDR3 loop is CATAGSYTQETQYF. Here the CDR3 DNA reads TGTGCCACAGCGGGCAGCTATACCCAAGAGACCCAGTACTTC.

This clonotype was recorded a few times. This sequence joins TRBV7-9 and TRBJ1-5, with D possibly TRBD1 on 5 matching bases. With 5 bases removed from V and 0 bases from J, the gap between germline ends came to 11 bases. CDR1 is SEHNR, CDR2 FQNEAQ, per germline (reference sequence). This CDR3 is built from 15 residues. CDR3 DNA sequence: TGTGCCAGCAGCCGCGGACAAGATAGCAATCAGCCCCAGCATTTT. Protein sequence: CASSRGQDSNQPQHF.

This clonotype was recorded at least ten times. The chain links TRBV20-1 to TRBJ2-2; TRBD2 matches 7 bases. Germline CDR1 DFQATT, CDR2 SNEGSKA (reference sequence). This CDR3 spans 17 amino acids. V shed 6 bases and J 7 bases; nucleotides not matched to a gene: 20. CDR3 DNA sequence: TGCAGTGCCCACTACCCGGGGGGTAGCATGATGGACGGGGAGCTGTTTTTT. Residues: CSAHYPGGSMMDGELFF.

This clonotype has ten or more counts. CDR3 coding DNA: TGCAGCGCTAGACTAGCGGGAGTGGGCGAGCAGTACTTC. Translated: CSARLAGVGEQYF. The genes are TRBV29-1 and TRBJ2-7; 12 bases align to TRBD2. The CDR3 loop spans 13 amino acids. V shed 7 bases, J shed 6 bases, and the junction held 7 bases outside the gene matches. The germline V gene encodes CDR1 SQVTM and CDR2 ANQGSEA.

This clonotype was seen repeatedly, ten times or more. This chain links TRBV20-1 with TRBJ2-7; no clear D. Trimming took 1 base from V and 3 from J, leaving 13 bases between them. The CDR3 spans 14 residues. Germline CDR1 is DFQATT and CDR2 is SNEGSKA (reference sequence). For the CDR3, the DNA is TGCAGTGCTAGAGTCAGTAAGCGAATCTACGAGCAGTACTTC. Residues: CSARVSKRIYEQYF.

This clonotype was observed many times. The chain couples TRBV7-7 to TRBJ2-1, with 14 positions matching TRBD2. Germline assignment: CDR1 SSHAT and CDR2 FNYEAQ (reference sequence). With V trimmed by 5 bases and J by 7 bases, 4 bases remained unmatched. This CDR3 has 15 amino acids. The CDR3: CASSQGLAGANEQFF. The CDR3 DNA reads TGTGCCAGCAGCCAGGGACTAGCGGGAGCAAATGAGCAGTTCTTC.

In this sample, this clonotype turned up many times. This sequence joins TRBV5-4 and TRBJ1-2; 7 nucleotides align to TRBD1. CDR1 is SGHNT and CDR2 is YYREEE in the germline V gene (reference sequence). This CDR3 is 17 amino acids long. The ends lost 4 bases at V and 4 bases at J; junction bases unmatched: 16. The CDR3 DNA is TGTGCCAGCAGCAAGGACCCCGGGACAGCTGATCGCTATGGCTACACCTTC. Protein sequence: CASSKDPGTADRYGYTF.

Many counts were recorded for this clonotype. The chain is built from TRBV12-3 or TRBV12-4 and TRBJ1-5; D is possibly TRBD1 (5 bases). This CDR3 has 16 residues. Between the trimmed V and J ends, which lost 1 base and 1 base, there was a span of 11 bases. The CDR3 protein is CASSLVSGISNQPQHF. The CDR3 DNA follows: TGTGCCAGCAGTTTAGTATCAGGGATCAGCAATCAGCCCCAGCATTTT.

This clonotype was detected many times. The rearrangement uses TRBV6-2 or TRBV6-3 and TRBJ1-5, with D uncertain. The V end lost 0 bases, the J end lost 6 bases, and 9 bases lay between the germline ends. Germline CDR1 MNHEY, CDR2 SVGEGT. This CDR3 region has 14 residues. In DNA, the CDR3 is TGTGCCAGCAGTTACTCTGGGCAGTTTCAGCCCCAGCATTTT. It specifies CASSYSGQFQPQHF.

This clonotype was found a few times. This sequence joins TRBV12-3 or TRBV12-4 and TRBJ2-7, with a weak D call TRBD2 (6 bases). The CDR3 has 13 amino acids. Trimming cost V 7 bases and J 5 bases, with 15 bases left between them. Here the CDR3 DNA reads TGTGCCAGCAATAAACTAGCTTACGACGAGCAGTACTTC. This codes for CASNKLAYDEQYF.